The source of this T cell receptor beta chain is a study of CD8 T cells in Susac syndrome. Random hexamers primed reverse transcription of roughly 0.5 to 1 ug RNA. TCRdb called the immunoSEQ multiplex PCR reads again in MiXCR, with one record for every CDR3 protein. The table records roughly 76,000 distinct CDR3 sequences, under 95% of them present only once. Sequences were obtained from CD8+ T cells from PBMCs. The receptor comes from a human donor with Susac syndrome.

The CDR3 reads CASSQEWAVPFYEQYF. As DNA, the CDR3 is TGCGCCAGCAGCCAAGAATGGGCAGTTCCGTTCTACGAGCAGTACTTC. V is TRBV4-3 and J is TRBJ2-7; no reliable D call. The CDR3 runs 16 residues. The V and J ends lost 0 bases and 3 bases respectively, with 15 bases between them. Per germline, CDR1 LGHNA and CDR2 YSLEER.